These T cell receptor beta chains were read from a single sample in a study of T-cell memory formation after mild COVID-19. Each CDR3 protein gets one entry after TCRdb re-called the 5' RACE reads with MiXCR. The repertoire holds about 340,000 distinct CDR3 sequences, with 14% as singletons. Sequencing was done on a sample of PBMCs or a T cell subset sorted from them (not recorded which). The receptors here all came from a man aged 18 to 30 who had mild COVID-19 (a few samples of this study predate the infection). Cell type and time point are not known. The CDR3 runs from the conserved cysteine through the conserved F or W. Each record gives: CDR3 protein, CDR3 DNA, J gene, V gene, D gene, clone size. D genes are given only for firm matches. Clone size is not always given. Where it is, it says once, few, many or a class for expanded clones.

cdr3_aa: CASSTVTGAPYEQYF
cdr3_nt: TGTGCCAGCAGTACCGTAACAGGGGCGCCCTACGAGCAGTACTTC
j_call: TRBJ2-7
v_call: TRBV6-5
d_call: TRBD1
clone_size: few

cdr3_aa: CASSQSEKGQGGRELFF
cdr3_nt: TGCGCCAGCAGTCAATCTGAAAAGGGACAGGGTGGCCGGGAGCTGTTTTTT
j_call: TRBJ2-2
v_call: TRBV23-1
d_call: TRBD1
clone_size: .

cdr3_aa: CASSSPFREQFF
cdr3_nt: TGTGCCAGCAGTTCCCCCTTTAGGGAGCAGTTCTTC
j_call: TRBJ2-1
v_call: TRBV12-3/TRBV12-4
d_call: .
clone_size: few

cdr3_aa: CASSQGSGRPGIQETQYF
cdr3_nt: TGCGCCAGCAGCCAAGGATCGGGACGCCCAGGGATCCAAGAGACCCAGTACTTC
j_call: TRBJ2-5
v_call: TRBV4-3
d_call: .
clone_size: few

cdr3_aa: CASSLWGPGDTQYF
cdr3_nt: TGCGCCAGCAGCCTGTGGGGGCCAGGGGATACGCAGTATTTT
j_call: TRBJ2-3
v_call: TRBV5-1
d_call: .
clone_size: many

cdr3_aa: CASSEDWTSTDTQYF
cdr3_nt: TGTGCCAGCAGTGAAGACTGGACTAGCACAGATACGCAGTATTTT
j_call: TRBJ2-3
v_call: TRBV6-1
d_call: .
clone_size: few

cdr3_aa: CASSATRGSGNTIYF
cdr3_nt: TGTGCCAGCAGCGCGACAAGGGGCTCTGGAAACACCATATATTTT
j_call: TRBJ1-3
v_call: TRBV7-2
d_call: .
clone_size: few

cdr3_aa: CASMEGAGDTQYF
cdr3_nt: TGTGCCAGCATGGAGGGGGCCGGAGATACGCAGTATTTT
j_call: TRBJ2-3
v_call: TRBV7-9
d_call: .
clone_size: .

cdr3_aa: CSAVGGMNTEAFF
cdr3_nt: TGCAGTGCCGTGGGGGGAATGAACACTGAAGCTTTCTTT
j_call: TRBJ1-1
v_call: TRBV20-1
d_call: .
clone_size: .

cdr3_aa: CSAARDNNQPQHF
cdr3_nt: TGCAGTGCTGCCCGGGACAACAATCAGCCCCAGCATTTT
j_call: TRBJ1-5
v_call: TRBV20-1
d_call: .
clone_size: .

cdr3_aa: CASSFRLGSGELFF
cdr3_nt: TGTGCCAGCAGCTTCCGGTTGGGGTCCGGGGAGCTGTTTTTT
j_call: TRBJ2-2
v_call: TRBV7-6
d_call: .
clone_size: many

cdr3_aa: CATSDPGTGHNEQFF
cdr3_nt: TGTGCCACCAGTGACCCCGGGACAGGGCACAATGAGCAGTTCTTC
j_call: TRBJ2-1
v_call: TRBV24-1
d_call: TRBD1
clone_size: few

cdr3_aa: CSALGGSYNEQFF
cdr3_nt: TGCAGTGCCCTCGGGGGCTCCTACAATGAGCAGTTCTTC
j_call: TRBJ2-1
v_call: TRBV20-1
d_call: .
clone_size: few

cdr3_aa: CASSHDVEGGADTQYF
cdr3_nt: TGCGCCAGCAGCCATGACGTAGAGGGTGGCGCAGATACGCAGTATTTT
j_call: TRBJ2-3
v_call: TRBV4-3
d_call: .
clone_size: few

cdr3_aa: CASSRSWFTEAFF
cdr3_nt: TGTGCCAGCAGCCGGTCTTGGTTTACCGAAGCTTTCTTT
j_call: TRBJ1-1
v_call: TRBV12-3/TRBV12-4
d_call: .
clone_size: many

cdr3_aa: CSARDRGRANTGELFF
cdr3_nt: TGCAGTGCTAGAGATCGCGGGAGGGCGAACACCGGGGAGCTGTTTTTT
j_call: TRBJ2-2
v_call: TRBV20-1
d_call: TRBD2
clone_size: .

cdr3_aa: CASSQTWGQILSYGYTF
cdr3_nt: TGCGCCAGCAGCCAGACTTGGGGACAGATTCTTTCCTATGGCTACACCTTC
j_call: TRBJ1-2
v_call: TRBV4-3
d_call: TRBD1
clone_size: .

cdr3_aa: CASSRYGTEAFF
cdr3_nt: TGTGCCAGCAGTCGATATGGGACTGAAGCTTTCTTT
j_call: TRBJ1-1
v_call: TRBV6-2/TRBV6-3
d_call: .
clone_size: few

cdr3_aa: CASSHPGTGGESYEQYF
cdr3_nt: TGTGCCAGCAGCCACCCGGGGACGGGGGGGGAATCCTACGAGCAGTACTTC
j_call: TRBJ2-7
v_call: TRBV12-3/TRBV12-4
d_call: TRBD2
clone_size: few

cdr3_aa: CASSFFRDQPQHF
cdr3_nt: TGTGCCAGCAGCTTTTTTCGGGATCAGCCCCAGCATTTT
j_call: TRBJ1-5
v_call: TRBV7-2
d_call: .
clone_size: .

cdr3_aa: CATNEPGSNEQFF
cdr3_nt: TGTGCCACCAATGAACCCGGTAGCAATGAGCAGTTCTTC
j_call: TRBJ2-1
v_call: TRBV24-1
d_call: .
clone_size: .